This section outlines one TCR beta chain sequence together with its context. The data are from a study of T cell changes during pregnancy in multiple sclerosis. Deletions cut 5 bases from V and 4 bases from J, with 5 bases between. The CDR3 contains 11 residues. Germline V lookup: CDR1 SEHNR, CDR2 FQNEAQ (reference sequence). Sequenced by immunoSEQ multiplex PCR; TCRdb stores in-frame clones only, minus some. The repertoire holds 65,000 to 75,000 clones, with approximately 89% as singletons. V and J are TRBV7-9 and TRBJ1-1; D remains ambiguous. This receptor was obtained from a female donor with multiple sclerosis, enrolled in a pregnancy study. Sequencing used peripheral blood, obtained in the second trimester of pregnancy. CDR3 in DNA: TGTGCCAGCAGCCGTTCCACTGAAGCTTTCTTT. Amino acids: CASSRSTEAFF.